Listed below are T cell receptor beta chains from one sample, sequenced in a study of siplizumab effects on memory and regulatory T cells. The protocol was immunoSEQ multiplex PCR, while the TCRdb copy is restricted to in-frame clones and leaves out a portion. The table shows more than 85,000 clones, with 92% occurring only once. Material for sequencing was CD4+ T cells sorted from blood. The source of these receptors is a human donor in good health. Each CDR3 is given with its conserved first and last residue. The order of the fields is J gene, clone size, D gene, V gene, CDR3 protein, CDR3 DNA. D genes are given only for firm matches. Only some rows state a clone size, as once, few, many or a class for expanded clones.

J: TRBJ2-1
size: -
D: TRBD1
V: TRBV27
CDR3: CASKGGTGTYNEQFF
DNA: TGTGCCAGCAAGGGCGGGACAGGGACCTACAATGAGCAGTTCTTC

J: TRBJ2-6
size: -
D: -
V: TRBV11-3
CDR3: CASSPSWGSGANVLTF
DNA: TGTGCCAGCAGCCCCTCCTGGGGTTCTGGGGCCAACGTCCTGACTTTC

J: TRBJ1-3
size: -
D: TRBD1
V: TRBV28
CDR3: CASHAGTAGNTIYF
DNA: TGTGCCAGCCACGCCGGGACAGCTGGAAACACCATATATTTT

J: TRBJ1-5
size: -
D: -
V: TRBV5-1
CDR3: CASSPGQLNQPQHF
DNA: TGCGCCAGCAGCCCAGGACAGCTTAATCAGCCCCAGCATTTT

J: TRBJ2-1
size: once
D: TRBD2
V: TRBV5-1
CDR3: CASSQGEGWTSGRYNEQFF
DNA: TGCGCCAGCAGCCAGGGTGAGGGGTGGACTAGCGGGAGATACAATGAGCAGTTCTTC

J: TRBJ1-6
size: -
D: TRBD1
V: TRBV7-3
CDR3: CASSWTGQGNSPLHF
DNA: TGTGCCAGCAGCTGGACGGGACAGGGAAATTCACCCCTCCACTTT

J: TRBJ2-2
size: -
D: -
V: TRBV9
CDR3: CASSVVPERSNTGELFF
DNA: TGTGCCAGCAGCGTAGTCCCCGAACGTTCGAACACCGGGGAGCTGTTTTTT

J: TRBJ2-3
size: -
D: -
V: TRBV7-8
CDR3: CASSSQGYGSDTQYF
DNA: TGTGCCAGCAGCTCCCAGGGGTATGGTTCAGATACGCAGTATTTT

J: TRBJ2-3
size: -
D: TRBD2
V: TRBV18
CDR3: CASSEMIAGGSDTQYF
DNA: TGTGCCAGCTCGGAGATGATAGCGGGAGGTTCAGATACGCAGTATTTT

J: TRBJ1-5
size: -
D: -
V: TRBV4-1
CDR3: CASSSGGGWSNQPQHF
DNA: TGCGCCAGCAGCTCCGGGGGAGGGTGGAGCAATCAGCCCCAGCATTTT

J: TRBJ2-7
size: -
D: TRBD1
V: TRBV4-1
CDR3: CASSRLLQGPFYEQYF
DNA: TGCGCCAGCAGCCGTCTCCTACAGGGGCCTTTCTACGAGCAGTACTTC

J: TRBJ1-6
size: -
D: TRBD1
V: TRBV28
CDR3: CASSPRTGYFSSPLHF
DNA: TGTGCCAGCAGTCCTCGGACAGGGTATTTTTCTTCACCCCTCCACTTT

J: TRBJ1-5
size: -
D: -
V: TRBV28
CDR3: CASSLGRSSQPQHF
DNA: TGTGCCAGCAGTTTAGGCAGGTCTAGCCAGCCCCAGCATTTT

J: TRBJ2-3
size: -
D: -
V: TRBV5-1
CDR3: CASSLYLGSPDTQYF
DNA: TGCGCCAGCAGCTTGTATCTGGGGAGCCCAGATACGCAGTATTTT

J: TRBJ1-1
size: once
D: -
V: TRBV29-1
CDR3: CSGLDRPDTEAFF
DNA: TGCAGCGGGCTAGACAGGCCGGACACTGAAGCTTTCTTT

J: TRBJ1-4
size: -
D: -
V: TRBV5-4
CDR3: CASSLTANEKLFF
DNA: TGTGCCAGCAGCCTGACAGCTAATGAAAAACTGTTTTTT